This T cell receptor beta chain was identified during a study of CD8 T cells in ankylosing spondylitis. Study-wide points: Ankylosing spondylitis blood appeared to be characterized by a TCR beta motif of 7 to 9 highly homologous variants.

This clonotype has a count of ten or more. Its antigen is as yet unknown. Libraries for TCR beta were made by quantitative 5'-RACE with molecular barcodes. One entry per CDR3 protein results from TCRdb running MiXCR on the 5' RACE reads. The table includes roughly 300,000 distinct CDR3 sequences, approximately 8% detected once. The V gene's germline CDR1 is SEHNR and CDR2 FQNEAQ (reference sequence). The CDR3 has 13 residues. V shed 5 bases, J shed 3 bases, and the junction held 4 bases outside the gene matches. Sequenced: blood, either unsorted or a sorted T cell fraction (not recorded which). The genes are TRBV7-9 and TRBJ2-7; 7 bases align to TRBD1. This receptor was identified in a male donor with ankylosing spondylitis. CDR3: CASSEGDSYEQYF. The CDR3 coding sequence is TGTGCCAGCAGCGAAGGGGACAGCTACGAGCAGTACTTC.